This T cell receptor (beta chain) stems from a study of vaccination and CD4 T cells after COVID-19. Study-level points and caveats: Median SARS-CoV-2-reactive clonotypes rose from about 20 to 38, not significantly.

From germline, CDR1 is DFQATT and CDR2 SNEGSKA (reference sequence). The CDR3 length is 14 residues. Losses at the gene ends were 5 bases for V and 6 bases for J; bases not matched to a gene: 9. This sample's treatment: roughly 10-day PBMC culture with coronavirus spike peptide pools or control peptides (ViraFEST assay). On day 3 and again on day 7, fresh IL-2 medium was used to replace half the medium. Details on this clonotype: Its specificity is unknown.

Cultured CD4+ T-cell DNA underwent Oncomine TCR Beta short-read sequencing. Via MiXCR, TCRdb re-called the PCR reads, giving one row per CDR3 protein. The table has over 15,000 distinct CDR3 sequences, approximately 55% seen once. Sequencing input: CD4+ T cells from blood, cultured in vitro. This clonotype was obtained from a human donor who had recovered from COVID-19. The gene calls are TRBV20-1 and TRBJ2-1; 8 bases fit TRBD1. The CDR3 coding sequence is TGCAGTGCTCAGCAGGGGGCAATCGGCAATGAGCAGTTCTTC. Amino acid sequence: CSAQQGAIGNEQFF.